The present T cell receptor (beta chain) was sequenced within a study of siplizumab effects on memory and regulatory T cells. Regarding the study as a whole: Both greater diversity than memory cells and a major contribution to the alloresponse seemed to characterize naive T cells.

This clone was seen once. The antigen is undetermined. Germline V lookup: CDR1 MNHEY, CDR2 SVGAGI. The CDR3 runs to 15 residues. The V and J ends lost 5 bases and 4 bases, in that order; junction bases with no gene match: 6. Data came from immunoSEQ multiplex PCR; TCRdb stores just in-frame clones and leaves some out. The sample yields over 80,000 clones, about 94% seen once. This sequence originates from a human donor in good health. This sequence joins TRBV6-5 and TRBJ2-5; TRBD1 matches 11 bases. Sequencing was done on a sample of non-Treg CD4+ T cells sorted from blood. The CDR3 region is CASSPRGQGGETQYF. CDR3 in DNA: TGTGCCAGCAGTCCAAGGGGACAGGGGGGAGAGACCCAGTACTTC.